This T cell receptor beta chain was identified during a study of shared clonotypes between healthy human individuals. DNA at around 210 ng, tens of thousands of T cell genomes, went into sorted-subset replicate PCRs. The protocol was immunoSEQ multiplex PCR, while the TCRdb copy is restricted to in-frame clones and leaves out a portion. The data hold roughly 660,000 clones, with about 92% observed a single time. The ends were cut back, 4 bases at V and 7 bases at J, with 13 bases in the middle. The CDR3 is 14 residues long. Germline V lookup: CDR1 SEHNR, CDR2 FQNEAQ (reference sequence). The TCR originated in a man aged 18-30 years in good health. Some clones in this sample may be carry-over from other donors' samples. The rearrangement links TRBV7-9 to TRBJ1-4; weak D call: TRBD1 (6 bases). Sequencing was carried out using memory CD8+ T cells from PBMCs. Subset defined: CD45RO+ cells pooled with CCR7-negative TemRA cells. CDR3 bases: TGTGCCAGCAGCTCGGGGGCAGTGGTTGAAAAACTGTTTTTT. It is translated as CASSSGAVVEKLFF.